Listed below are T cell receptor beta chains from one sample, sequenced in a study of identifying expanded T cells in peripheral blood. TCRdb's copy holds only in-frame clones and misses some; the assay was immunoSEQ multiplex PCR. The profile shows just over 90,000 clones, almost 90% of them singletons. The specimen sequenced was blood. These TCRs come from a person aged 18 to 75 in good health. The CDR3 runs from the conserved cysteine through the conserved F or W. D genes are given only for firm matches. The size field is filled for only some rows; it gives once, few, many or a size class.

>TRBJ2-2|NA|TRBD1|TRBV13
CASSLYRTGSGELFF
TGTGCCAGCAGCTTATATCGGACAGGGTCCGGGGAGCTGTTTTTT
>TRBJ2-7|NA|TRBD2|TRBV7-2
CASSLGSGRVPYEQYF
TGTGCCAGCAGCTTAGGTAGCGGGAGGGTCCCCTACGAGCAGTACTTC
>TRBJ2-2|NA|TRBD2|TRBV6-4
CASNGLGIEESGELFF
TGTGCCAGCAATGGACTAGGTATCGAGGAGTCCGGGGAGCTGTTTTTT
>TRBJ1-4|once|NA|TRBV10-2
CASSEGIWASVEKLFF
TGCGCCAGCAGTGAAGGGATTTGGGCCTCGGTTGAAAAACTGTTTTTT
>TRBJ2-1|NA|TRBD2|TRBV19
CASSIGGLAGSYNEQFF
TGTGCCAGTAGTATAGGTGGACTAGCGGGATCATACAATGAGCAGTTCTTC
>TRBJ2-3|NA|NA|TRBV6-1
CASSRGRGVTDTQYF
TGTGCCAGCAGCCGCGGTCGCGGGGTAACAGATACGCAGTATTTT
>TRBJ2-1|NA|NA|TRBV4-2
CASSQPVTGNEQFF
TGTGCCAGCAGCCAACCTGTGACAGGCAATGAGCAGTTCTTC
>TRBJ2-3|NA|TRBD2|TRBV5-1
CASSLDLAGYTDTQYF
TGCGCCAGCAGCTTGGACTTAGCGGGATACACAGATACGCAGTATTTT
>TRBJ2-7|NA|TRBD2|TRBV5-6
CASSLLAGGPNEQYF
TGTGCCAGCAGCTTACTAGCGGGAGGGCCAAACGAGCAGTACTTC
>TRBJ2-7|NA|TRBD2|TRBV2
CASSRTGTREYEQYF
TGTGCCAGCAGCAGAACTGGGACTAGGGAGTACGAGCAGTACTTC
>TRBJ2-3|NA|NA|TRBV5-1
CASSLVSTDTQYF
TGCGCCAGCAGCTTGGTCAGCACAGATACGCAGTATTTT
>TRBJ2-1|NA|NA|TRBV28
CASSLLAGSSYNEQFF
TGTGCCAGCAGTTTATTGGCCGGGAGCTCCTACAATGAGCAGTTCTTC
>TRBJ1-2|few|NA|TRBV10-3
CAISESRGEGGYTF
TGTGCCATCAGTGAGTCGAGGGGAGAGGGTGGCTACACCTTC
>TRBJ2-6|NA|NA|TRBV6-5
CASSPRRSGANVLTF
TGTGCCAGCAGTCCCCGGAGGTCTGGGGCCAACGTCCTGACTTTC
>TRBJ1-2|few|NA|TRBV7-9
CASSLVAYGYTF
TGTGCCAGCAGCTTAGTTGCCTATGGCTACACCTTC
>TRBJ1-2|NA|TRBD1|TRBV6-4
CASSGDRAWLYPNYGYTF
TGTGCCAGCAGTGGGGACAGGGCTTGGTTATATCCTAACTATGGCTACACCTTC
>TRBJ2-5|NA|TRBD2|TRBV4-1
CASSPRAGAQETQYF
TGCGCCAGCAGCCCTAGAGCGGGGGCTCAAGAGACCCAGTACTTC
>TRBJ2-3|NA|NA|TRBV21-1
CASSKEDSVGPDTQYF
TGTGCCAGCAGCAAAGAAGACAGCGTCGGGCCAGATACGCAGTATTTT
>TRBJ2-3|NA|TRBD1|TRBV5-6
CASSLWTGGWTDTQYF
TGTGCCAGCAGCTTATGGACAGGGGGCTGGACAGATACGCAGTATTTT
>TRBJ2-5|NA|TRBD2|TRBV6-5
CASSTLLGEGTQYF
TGTGCCAGCAGTACCTTGTTGGGGGAGGGGACCCAGTACTTC
>TRBJ2-7|NA|NA|TRBV21-1
CASSKGVGYEQYF
TGTGCCAGCAGCAAAGGGGTGGGGTACGAGCAGTACTTC
>TRBJ2-3|few|TRBD1|TRBV28
CASRGGQGVTDTQYF
TGTGCCAGCAGGGGGGGACAGGGGGTCACAGATACGCAGTATTTT
>TRBJ1-1|NA|TRBD1|TRBV2
CASRAGTGLTFF
TGTGCCAGCAGAGCCGGGACAGGTCTAACTTTCTTT
>TRBJ2-5|NA|NA|TRBV6-6
CASSGVQETQYF
TGTGCCAGCTCAGGGGTCCAAGAGACCCAGTACTTC
>TRBJ2-5|once|TRBD1|TRBV19
CASRDRKETQYF
TGTGCCAGTAGGGACAGGAAAGAGACCCAGTACTTC
>TRBJ2-5|NA|TRBD2|TRBV2
CASSSGTSGLETQYF
TGTGCCAGCAGCTCCGGGACTAGTGGTCTAGAGACCCAGTACTTC
>TRBJ2-5|NA|TRBD2|TRBV30
CAWTGTSGGGGQYF
TGTGCCTGGACCGGGACTAGCGGGGGGGGCGGCCAGTACTTC
>TRBJ2-2|NA|NA|TRBV18
CASSPPSRPNTGELFF
TGTGCCAGCTCACCACCGTCACGGCCAAACACCGGGGAGCTGTTTTTT
>TRBJ2-7|NA|NA|TRBV29-1
CSVAEVEQYF
TGCAGCGTTGCCGAGGTGGAGCAGTACTTC
>TRBJ1-2|NA|NA|TRBV18
CASSPTRGHWEGYTF
TGTGCCAGCTCCCCAACCCGCGGACATTGGGAAGGCTACACCTTC
>TRBJ1-3|few|NA|TRBV2
CASSFGGQAGNTIYF
TGTGCCAGCTCTTTCGGGGGCCAAGCTGGAAACACCATATATTTT
>TRBJ1-5|NA|TRBD1|TRBV7-8
CASSLATGPSKPQHF
TGTGCCAGCAGCTTAGCGACAGGGCCGTCTAAGCCCCAGCATTTT
>TRBJ2-5|NA|NA|TRBV20-1
CSARATKTQYF
TGCAGTGCTAGAGCGACGAAGACCCAGTACTTC
>TRBJ2-3|NA|TRBD2|TRBV25-1
CASSAYGLAGATDTQYF
TGTGCCAGCAGTGCCTATGGACTAGCGGGGGCCACAGATACGCAGTATTTT
>TRBJ2-7|NA|NA|TRBV27
CASSLSIGLSTYEQYF
TGTGCCAGCAGTTTATCGATCGGCCTTTCTACCTACGAGCAGTACTTC
>TRBJ2-7|NA|NA|TRBV28
CASSFFVGGFYEQYF
TGTGCCAGCAGTTTCTTTGTAGGGGGATTTTACGAGCAGTACTTC
>TRBJ2-7|once|TRBD1|TRBV18
CASSPGQGGTYEQYF
TGTGCCAGCTCGCCCGGACAGGGGGGTACCTACGAGCAGTACTTC
>TRBJ1-2|many|NA|TRBV2
CASSEDRYGYTF
TGTGCCAGCAGTGAAGACCGCTATGGCTACACCTTC
>TRBJ2-7|NA|NA|TRBV13
CASSHLNGHRYEQYF
TGTGCCAGCAGCCATCTCAATGGACACCGCTACGAGCAGTACTTC
>TRBJ2-7|NA|NA|TRBV10-3
CAISEKEGASYEQYF
TGTGCCATCAGTGAGAAGGAGGGGGCTTCCTACGAGCAGTACTTC